This T cell receptor beta chain was recovered during a study of T cell repertoires in cytomegalovirus infection. Study overall: Carrying CMV and the relevant HLA type showed in public TCR beta signatures.

This clonotype was counted ten times or more. Its matching antigen is unknown. Each CDR3 protein is one row after TCRdb ran MiXCR on the reads. This sample has more than 200,000 distinct CDR3 sequences; roughly 10% occur once, and the top ten carry around 16%. Germline values: CDR1 SGHVS, CDR2 FQNEAQ. V gave up 5 bases and J gave up 3 bases, with 17 bases separating them. The CDR3 is made up of 16 amino acids. Study-level results: There were HLA-C-restricted CMV-specific TCR beta clonotypes dominating the ex vivo response. Cumulative frequency (of public TCR beta family members) identified carriers of CMV plus the relevant HLA.

The chain carries TRBV7-8 and TRBJ1-5; tentative D call: TRBD1 (6 bases). The sequenced sample consisted of PBMCs. This TCR came from a human donor in good health (CMV status not recorded). Some clones in this sample may be carry-over from other donors' samples. The CDR3 spells CASSPGDRGPNQPQHF. The DNA of the CDR3 is TGTGCCAGCAGCCCAGGGGATAGGGGCCCCAATCAGCCCCAGCATTTT.